Sequencing of this TCR beta chain was carried out in a study of naive and memory T cell subsets. Study observations and caveats: Expression changes during T cell differentiation may affect RNA-based TCR counts. A few larger clonotypes appeared in naive repertoires, especially CD8, possibly memory cells re-expressing CD45RA.

Trimming took 6 bases from V and 10 from J; bases not matched to a gene: 2. CDR1 and CDR2 from the germline V gene are SQVTM and ANQGSEA. The CDR3 covers 10 residues. Overnight CMV lysate stimulation of fresh PBMCs defined donor CMV status by CD4+ IFNgamma. Four subsets defined by CD45RA and CD27 were sorted after CD3, CD4, CD8 and live/dead staining. Regarding this clonotype: As yet, its antigen is unknown.

An equimolar mix of two oligonucleotides served as the beta constant-region primer for TRBC1 and TRBC2. Ligated cDNA was amplified by four rounds of PCR with nested alpha and beta constant-region primers and SP2. MiXCR, applied by TCRdb to the UMI-ligation and nested PCR reads, yields one record per CDR3 protein. Counted here are roughly 140,000 distinct CDR3 sequences, 15% to 20% occurring once; the ten biggest clones make up approximately 0.63%. Sequencing was done on a sample of naive CD8+ T cells from blood. This chain uses TRBV29-1 with TRBJ1-1; 10 bases map to TRBD1. The clonotype comes from a human donor in good health. The CDR3 reads CSVGQGVAFF. The CDR3 DNA reads as TGCAGCGTCGGACAGGGGGTAGCTTTCTTT.